A single sample gave rise to the 5 T cell receptor beta chains below, sequenced in a study of T cells in tuberculosis. The repertoire was sequenced with immunoSEQ multiplex PCR; TCRdb's copy has only in-frame clones and lacks some. The table includes about 29,000 clones, roughly 93% detected once. Sample: PBMCs. The receptors shown here come from a donor aged 10-30 years with latent tuberculosis or without tuberculosis infection.

V usage is TRBV9 and J usage is TRBJ1-6; the match to TRBD1 covers 9 bases. Germline CDR1 reads SGDLS; CDR2 reads YYNGEE. CDR3 size: 14 residues. J was trimmed by 6 bases and V by 5 bases; bases with no gene match: 3. In DNA form, the CDR3 reads TGTGCCAGCAGGGGACAGGGCGGTAATTCACCCCTCCACTTT. This encodes CASRGQGGNSPLHF.

The chain joins TRBV6-5 to TRBJ1-5; D unclear. This CDR3 comprises 15 residues. Germline-derived CDR1 and CDR2 are MNHEY and SVGAGI. V was trimmed by 2 bases and J by 2 bases, leaving 10 bases between them. The CDR3 nucleotides are TGTGCCAGCAGTTACGGGAGTCTGGGCAATCAGCCCCAGCATTTT. Translating gives CASSYGSLGNQPQHF.

This rearrangement joins TRBV5-1 to TRBJ2-7; 7 nucleotides agree with TRBD1. CDR3 length: 12 residues. Trimming at V came to 0 bases and at J to 10 bases, leaving 4 bases not matched to a gene. Germline V gene data show CDR1 as SGHRS and CDR2 as YFSETQ. The CDR3 region has the DNA TGCGCCAGCAGCTTGGAAGGGACAGCCCAGTACTTC. Protein: CASSLEGTAQYF.

The V and J genes are TRBV7-8 and TRBJ2-1, with TRBD2 as a possible D gene (5 bases). Germline CDR1 reads SGHVS; CDR2 reads FQNEAQ. The V and J ends lost 1 base and 0 bases respectively, with 16 bases between them. The CDR3 spans 18 residues. The CDR3 nucleotides are TGTGCCAGCAGCTTAGAGCGGTTGGGCTTGGACTCCTACAATGAGCAGTTCTTC. Its protein product is CASSLERLGLDSYNEQFF.

The chain combines TRBV5-4 with TRBJ2-7; the D gene is possibly TRBD2 (6 bases). The length of the CDR3 is 12 residues. Germline values: CDR1 SGHNT, CDR2 YYREEE (reference sequence). Trimming removed 5 bases at V and 6 bases at J, with 12 bases between. CDR3: CASRTTGGEQYF. The CDR3 nucleotides read TGTGCCAGCAGGACCACCGGGGGCGAGCAGTACTTC.